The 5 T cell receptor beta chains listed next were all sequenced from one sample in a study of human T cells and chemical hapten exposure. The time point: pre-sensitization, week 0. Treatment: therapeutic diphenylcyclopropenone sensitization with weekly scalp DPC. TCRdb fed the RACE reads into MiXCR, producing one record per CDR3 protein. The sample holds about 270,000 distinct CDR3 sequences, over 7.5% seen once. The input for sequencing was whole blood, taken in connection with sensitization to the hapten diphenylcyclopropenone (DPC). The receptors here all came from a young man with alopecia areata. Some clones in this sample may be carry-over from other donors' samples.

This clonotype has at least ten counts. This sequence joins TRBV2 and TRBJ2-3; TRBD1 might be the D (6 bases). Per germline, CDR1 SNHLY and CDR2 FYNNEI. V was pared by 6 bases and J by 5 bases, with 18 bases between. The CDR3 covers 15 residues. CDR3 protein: CASSYDRSRGDTQYF. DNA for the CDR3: TGTGCCAGCAGCTACGACAGGTCCCGGGGAGATACGCAGTATTTT.

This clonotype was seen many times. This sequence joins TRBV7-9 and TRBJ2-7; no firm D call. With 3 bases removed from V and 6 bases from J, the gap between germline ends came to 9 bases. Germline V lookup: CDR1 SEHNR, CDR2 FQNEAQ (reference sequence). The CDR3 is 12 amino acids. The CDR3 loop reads CASSLQDGEQYV. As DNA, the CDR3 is TGTGCCAGCAGCTTGCAGGACGGCGAGCAGTACGTC.

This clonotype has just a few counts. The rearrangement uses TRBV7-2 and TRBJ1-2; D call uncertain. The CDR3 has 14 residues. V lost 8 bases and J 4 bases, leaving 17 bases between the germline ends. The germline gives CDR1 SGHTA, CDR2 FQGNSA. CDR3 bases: TGTGCCAGCGGTATAAGGAGGGTACGCTATGGCTACACCTTC. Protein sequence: CASGIRRVRYGYTF.

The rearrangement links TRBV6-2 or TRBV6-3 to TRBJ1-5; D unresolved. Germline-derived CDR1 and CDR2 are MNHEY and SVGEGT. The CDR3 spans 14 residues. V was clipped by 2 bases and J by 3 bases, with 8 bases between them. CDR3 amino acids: CASSYTDINQPQHF. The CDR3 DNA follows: TGTGCCAGCAGTTACACCGACATCAATCAGCCCCAGCATTTT.

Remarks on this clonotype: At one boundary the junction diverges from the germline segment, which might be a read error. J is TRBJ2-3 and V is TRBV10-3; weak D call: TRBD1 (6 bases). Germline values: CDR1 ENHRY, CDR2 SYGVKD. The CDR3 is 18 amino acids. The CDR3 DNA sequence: TGTGTCATCAGTGAGACACCTCGACAGGTCGGCAGGACAGATACGCAGTATTTT. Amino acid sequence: CVISETPRQVGRTDTQYF.